Listed below are T cell receptor beta chains from one sample, sequenced in a study of T-cell reconstitution after alpha-beta-depleted transplantation in children. TCRdb re-called the PCR reads through MiXCR, storing one row per CDR3 protein. The sample lists almost 500,000 distinct CDR3 sequences; roughly an eighth were seen once. Sequences were derived from PBMCs from the stem cell graft donor, sampled from the stem cell graft. The receptors stem from a human donor who donated a stem cell graft to a child with combined immunodeficiency. The CDR3 runs from the conserved cysteine through the conserved F or W. D genes are given only for firm matches. Some rows mark clone size as missing; the rest say once, few, many or name a class of expanded clone.

d_gene	v_gene	abundance	j_gene	CDR3aa	CDR3nt
NA	TRBV7-9	many	TRBJ2-2	CSGYTGELFF	TGTAGTGGTTACACCGGGGAGCTGTTTTTT
NA	TRBV6-1	many	TRBJ2-2	CASSHGVYRNTGELFF	TGTGCCAGCAGTCATGGGGTTTACAGGAACACCGGGGAGCTGTTTTTT
NA	TRBV20-1	NA	TRBJ2-2	CSARGDFLNTGELFF	TGCAGTGCTAGAGGGGACTTCTTGAACACCGGGGAGCTGTTTTTT
TRBD2	TRBV12-3/TRBV12-4	NA	TRBJ2-1	CASSLFAGGSYNEQFF	TGTGCCAGCAGTTTATTCGCGGGAGGTTCTTACAATGAGCAGTTCTTC
NA	TRBV5-5	NA	TRBJ2-3	CASSFVGVTDTQYF	TGTGCCAGCAGCTTCGTAGGCGTCACAGATACGCAGTATTTT
NA	TRBV3-1	NA	TRBJ2-1	CASSQDRATTNWEQFF	TGTGCCAGCAGCCAAGATCGGGCGACTACTAACTGGGAGCAGTTCTTC
TRBD2	TRBV20-1	NA	TRBJ2-1	CSARILAGAYNEQFF	TGCAGTGCTAGAATCTTAGCGGGGGCCTACAATGAGCAGTTCTTC
TRBD2	TRBV25-1	few	TRBJ2-5	CASSWALAGSQETQYF	TGTGCCAGCAGCTGGGCGCTAGCGGGGTCCCAAGAGACCCAGTACTTC
TRBD1	TRBV27	NA	TRBJ2-2	CATNPGTGGTGELFF	TGTGCCACCAACCCCGGGACAGGGGGGACCGGGGAGCTGTTTTTT
TRBD2	TRBV5-1	few	TRBJ2-5	CASAAGGGNQETQYF	TGCGCCAGCGCCGCCGGCGGGGGGAATCAAGAGACCCAGTACTTC
TRBD1	TRBV4-3	many	TRBJ2-7	CASSRRTGLYEQYF	TGCGCCAGCAGCCGAAGGACAGGGCTCTACGAGCAGTACTTC
NA	TRBV12-3/TRBV12-4	many	TRBJ2-1	CASSLSGPSYNEQFF	TGTGCCAGCAGTTTATCGGGGCCCTCCTACAATGAGCAGTTCTTC
TRBD2	TRBV7-2	few	TRBJ2-7	CASSVGLAETYEQYF	TGTGCCAGCAGCGTGGGACTAGCGGAAACCTACGAGCAGTACTTC
TRBD2	TRBV20-1	NA	TRBJ2-1	CSARDGTSGRWDEQFF	TGCAGTGCTAGAGATGGGACTAGCGGGAGATGGGATGAGCAGTTCTTC
NA	TRBV12-3/TRBV12-4	few	TRBJ1-2	CASSPTGGSGGYTF	TGTGCCAGCAGCCCAACCGGGGGTTCGGGGGGCTACACCTTC
NA	TRBV9	few	TRBJ2-2	CASSVGPYTGELFF	TGTGCCAGCAGCGTAGGGCCCTACACCGGGGAGCTGTTTTTT
TRBD1	TRBV2	NA	TRBJ2-1	CASMAGQGLNEQFF	TGTGCCAGCATGGCTGGACAGGGGTTGAATGAGCAGTTCTTC
TRBD2	TRBV29-1	many	TRBJ2-3	CSVGEGLAGSTDTQYF	TGCAGCGTTGGTGAGGGACTAGCGGGTAGCACAGATACGCAGTATTTT
NA	TRBV4-2	few	TRBJ2-7	CASSPDYEQYFGQYF	NA
TRBD2	TRBV5-1	few	TRBJ2-1	CASSFGREVHNEQFF	TGCGCCAGCAGCTTTGGGCGGGAGGTGCACAATGAGCAGTTCTTC
NA	TRBV12-3/TRBV12-4	many	TRBJ2-1	CASKSTSEQFF	TGTGCCAGTAAAAGTACATCTGAGCAGTTCTTC
TRBD1	TRBV6-5	few	TRBJ2-6	CASSYSRETGGSGANVLTF	TGTGCCAGCAGTTACTCGAGGGAGACAGGGGGCTCCGGGGCCAACGTCCTGACTTTC
NA	TRBV12-3/TRBV12-4	NA	TRBJ2-3	CASSFLTELVTQYF	TGTGCCAGCAGCTTTCTTACCGAGCTGGTTACGCAGTATTTT
NA	TRBV10-3	many	TRBJ2-7	CAISESRTYEQYF	TGTGCCATCAGTGAGAGTAGAACCTACGAGCAGTACTTC
NA	TRBV30	few	TRBJ2-7	CAWDTTGYEQYF	TGTGCCTGGGATACTACAGGCTACGAGCAGTACTTC
NA	TRBV15	many	TRBJ1-3	CATSRDVGASGNTIYF	TGTGCCACCAGCAGAGATGTCGGGGCTTCGGGAAACACCATATATTTT
TRBD1	TRBV7-3	many	TRBJ2-3	CASSGDRLDTQYF	TGTGCCAGTTCGGGGGACAGGTTAGATACGCAGTATTTT
NA	TRBV29-1	few	TRBJ2-1	CSAAVGAPYNEQFF	TGCAGCGCTGCGGTCGGGGCCCCCTACAATGAGCAGTTCTTC
NA	TRBV4-2	NA	TRBJ1-3	CASSQERPGNTIYF	TGTGCCAGCAGCCAAGAAAGGCCAGGAAACACCATATATTTT
NA	TRBV10-3	NA	TRBJ2-1	CAISEKAPTLNEQFF	TGTGCCATCAGTGAGAAAGCGCCTACCCTCAATGAGCAGTTCTTC
NA	TRBV6-5	few	TRBJ2-5	CASSYNRVEETQYF	TGTGCCAGCAGTTACAACCGGGTCGAAGAGACCCAGTACTTC
NA	TRBV4-3	NA	TRBJ2-1	CASSPLTGVGYNEQFF	TGCGCCAGCAGCCCCCTAACTGGGGTCGGGTACAATGAGCAGTTCTTC
NA	TRBV24-1	few	TRBJ2-2	CATGGFTGELFF	TGTGCCACCGGGGGATTCACCGGGGAGCTGTTTTTT
NA	TRBV4-1	many	TRBJ1-1	CASSPGGVTEAFF	TGCGCCAGCAGCCCGGGAGGCGTCACTGAAGCTTTCTTT
NA	TRBV20-1	many	TRBJ1-4	CSAHIDEKLFF	TGCAGTGCCCACATAGATGAAAAACTGTTTTTT
NA	TRBV15	few	TRBJ1-6	CATSRELQGNSPLHF	TGTGCCACCAGCAGAGAGCTACAGGGCAATTCACCCCTCCACTTT
TRBD1	TRBV19	NA	TRBJ1-1	CASSMGTGGMTEAFF	TGTGCCAGTAGTATGGGGACAGGGGGTATGACTGAAGCTTTCTTT
TRBD1	TRBV5-1	many	TRBJ2-7	CASSLGQGEYEQYF	TGCGCCAGCAGCTTGGGACAGGGGGAGTACGAGCAGTACTTC
NA	TRBV7-2	NA	TRBJ2-3	CASSLRTTASTDTQYF	TGTGCCAGCAGCCTGCGGACTACCGCTAGCACAGATACGCAGTATTTT
TRBD2	TRBV5-6	many	TRBJ2-1	CASSWGTRVNEQFF	TGTGCCAGCAGCTGGGGGACTAGAGTCAATGAGCAGTTCTTC
NA	TRBV5-1	many	TRBJ1-4	CASSLAWTTNEKLFF	TGCGCCAGCAGCTTGGCCTGGACAACTAATGAAAAACTGTTTTTT
NA	TRBV7-7	few	TRBJ2-1	CASSLLDYPNEQFF	TGTGCTAGCAGCTTACTGGACTACCCCAATGAGCAGTTCTTC
NA	TRBV24-1	few	TRBJ1-5	CATSSGGDNQPQHF	TGTGCCACCAGTTCGGGGGGAGACAATCAGCCCCAGCATTTT
NA	TRBV27	few	TRBJ2-4	CASSLTTRGNIQYF	TGTGCCAGCAGTTTAACGACTAGAGGGAACATTCAGTACTTC
NA	TRBV24-1	few	TRBJ2-1	CATSDPRVGGSSYNEQFF	TGTGCCACCAGTGATCCGAGAGTTGGCGGCAGCTCCTACAATGAGCAGTTCTTC